The clone carrying this T cell receptor beta chain came up many times. The antigen is undetermined. The sample belongs to a study of CD8 T cells in ankylosing spondylitis. Study findings and constraints: As for the disease-linked clones, they showed a CD8+ phenotype and occurred at relatively low frequencies in peripheral blood. Reports say disease-linked clones showed up significantly more in matched ankylosing spondylitis synovial fluid. A motif of under ten highly homologous TCR beta variants was seen as apparently characteristic of ankylosing spondylitis blood. Past studies reported some motif variants in reactive arthritis synovial fluid and blood.

The CDR3 length is 15 residues. Germline CDR1 and CDR2: SGDLS and YYNGEE. Germline trimming cut 4 bases from V and 6 bases from J; bases unmatched to any gene: 5. Making the TCR beta libraries involved quantitative 5'-RACE with molecular barcodes. TCRdb passed the 5' RACE reads through MiXCR, listing each CDR3 protein once. Counted here are around 490,000 distinct CDR3 sequences, roughly 5.2% occurring once; the ten biggest clones make up approximately 4%. This chain uses TRBV9 with TRBJ2-1, with 12 bases aligning to TRBD2. Sequenced: blood, either unsorted or a sorted T cell fraction (not recorded which). The TCR was taken from a male donor with ankylosing spondylitis. CDR3 sequence reads: CASSLTSGGVNEQFF. The CDR3 DNA is TGTGCCAGCAGCTTGACTAGCGGGGGCGTCAATGAGCAGTTCTTC.